Sequencing of this T cell receptor beta chain was carried out in a study of cytomegalovirus exposure and HLA in healthy donors. For the study at large: An early data release held around 80 million unique TCRs from HLA-typed donors. Study-level results: The number of N-insertions in an Asian-associated ancestry cluster was reportedly below the 666-donor mean in a later analysis. In most subjects, TCR beta sequences reportedly gave accurate predictions of HLA-A and HLA-B alleles. Previously analyzed data showed that most TCR beta V segments were productive at a frequency of about 87% or about 30%.

Remarks on this clone: Its target is unknown.

In the PCR, 60 Vbeta and 13 Jbeta primers were used. This table comes from immunoSEQ multiplex PCR, and its TCRdb copy is limited to in-frame clones, with some not included. This repertoire shows around 170,000 clones, about 78% found once; its top ten account for over 1.1%. This CDR3 contains 16 residues. Germline trimming cut 0 bases from V and 3 bases from J; bases unmatched to any gene: 1. Germline V lookup: CDR1 LNHNV, CDR2 YYDKDF (reference sequence). The gene calls are TRBV15 and TRBJ2-4, with TRBD2 matching 11 bases. This receptor was identified in a male donor in good health and CMV-seronegative. Source material: PBMCs. CDR3 residues: CATSRDGTSGKNIQYF. The DNA of the CDR3 is TGTGCCACCAGCAGAGATGGGACTAGCGGCAAAAACATTCAGTACTTC.